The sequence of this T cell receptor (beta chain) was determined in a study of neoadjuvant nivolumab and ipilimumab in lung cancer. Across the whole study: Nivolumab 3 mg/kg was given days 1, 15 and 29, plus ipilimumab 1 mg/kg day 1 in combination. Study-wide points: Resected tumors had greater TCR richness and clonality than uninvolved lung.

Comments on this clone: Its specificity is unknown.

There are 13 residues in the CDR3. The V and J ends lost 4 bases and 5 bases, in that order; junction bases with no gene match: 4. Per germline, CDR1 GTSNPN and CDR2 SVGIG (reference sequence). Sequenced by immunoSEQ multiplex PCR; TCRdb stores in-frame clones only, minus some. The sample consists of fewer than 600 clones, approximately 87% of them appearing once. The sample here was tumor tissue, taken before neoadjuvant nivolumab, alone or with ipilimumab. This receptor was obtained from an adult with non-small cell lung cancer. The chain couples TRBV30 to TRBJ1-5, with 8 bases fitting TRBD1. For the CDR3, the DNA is TGTGCCTGGAAACGACAGGGGTATCAGCCCCAGCATTTT. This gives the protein CAWKRQGYQPQHF.